The entry below gives a single T cell receptor (beta chain) sequence along with its context. This receptor's antigen is unknown. Base quality data are lacking; no much larger clone is found one base away. TCRbeta CDR3 regions were amplified from genomic DNA using the immunoSEQ Assay, a bias-controlled multiplex PCR. Turning to the authors' computational methods: The number of nucleated cells in each sample was estimated from the amplification of reference gene primers within the assay. To quantify the absolute abundance of each unique TCRbeta CDR3 rearrangement, sequence reads were collapsed and filtered. For each sample, productive Simpson clonality was calculated by taking the square root of Simpson's diversity index across productive rearrangements. TCRdb holds this immuneACCESS table with in-frame rearrangements only. Some clones are missing; in checked studies, unresolved V genes explain under half, and the rest has no known cause. V and J calls plus clone size are reproduced from that table; the DNA served to infer D and trimming. The sample table shows approximately 300,000 clones, and about 92% are seen once. Around 2.5% of the sample is taken by the ten largest.

From V the trimming removes 8 bases and from J it removes 0 bases, while the gene matches leave 12 bases of the junction unaccounted for. The CDR3 measures 15 amino acids from cysteine to phenylalanine. The entry retains the CDR3 DNA only, 45 bases that are in frame from base 1. The germline V gene (reference sequence) supplies CDR1 GTSNPN and CDR2 SVGIG. These data belong to a study of blood T cell repertoires in COVID-19 (dated by TCRdb to about 2020). Some background on the complete study: Collaborator samples came from the United States, Italy and Spain and covered acute and convalescent phases of COVID-19. The prospective study material was composed of cDNA or gDNA derived from T cells, B-cell-depleted T cells, or PBMCs. Deeply sampled blood TCRbeta repertoires from subjects exposed to, actively infected with, or recovered from COVID-19 were included in the dataset. The repertoires were made available in a free public database intended to serve as a resource for research on the immune response to SARS-CoV-2. Samples were obtained from the ongoing ImmuneRACE study (first 160 participants) and from 1,000 to 1,500 subjects provided by 6 global collaborators. Nearly every sample came with metadata listing a de-identified subject ID, COVID-19 status, age in years and sex. Where available, HLA class I and class II types were taken from metadata supplied by the sample provider and were not determined by assay-based typing. What the study reported, not specific to this receptor: The quantity of clinical and demographic metadata differed by source and by participant and was supplied without curation.

Participants in the prospective study were enrolled through a virtual design, were aged about 18 to 90 years, and lived in 24 United States geographic areas. In the prospective study, participants were assigned to cohorts based on the clinical history participants reported in a screening survey and a study questionnaire. Recovered participants in ImmuneRACE Cohort 3 were defined by two consecutive negative NP/OP PCR tests, clearance by a healthcare professional, or resolution of symptoms. In the prospective study, mobile phlebotomists collected whole blood, serum and a nasopharyngeal or oropharyngeal swab from each participant. Additional blood draws and questionnaires over an approximately 2-month period could optionally be provided by prospective study participants. Before DNA extraction, prospective study blood samples were shipped either frozen or at room temperature.

The sample consisted of PBMCs or T cells enriched from blood (not recorded which). The chain couples TRBV30 to TRBJ1-1; TRBD1 aligns with 7 central bases. The receptor comes from a man aged 60 to 69 who had recovered from COVID-19. The CDR3 corresponds to CARSGQGVMNTEAFF. The nucleotide sequence is given as TGTGCCCGATCCGGGCAGGGGGTAATGAACACTGAAGCTTTCTTT.